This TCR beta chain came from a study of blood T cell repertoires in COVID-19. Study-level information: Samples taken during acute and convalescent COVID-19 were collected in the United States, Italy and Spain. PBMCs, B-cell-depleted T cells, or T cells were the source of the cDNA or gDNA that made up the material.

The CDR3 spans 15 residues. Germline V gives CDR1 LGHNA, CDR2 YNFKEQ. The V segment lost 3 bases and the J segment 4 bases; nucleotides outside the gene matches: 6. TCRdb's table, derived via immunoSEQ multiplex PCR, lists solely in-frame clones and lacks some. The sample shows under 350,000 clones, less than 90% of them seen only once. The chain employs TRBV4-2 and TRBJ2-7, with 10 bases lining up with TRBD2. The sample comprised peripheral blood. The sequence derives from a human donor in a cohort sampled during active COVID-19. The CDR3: CASSHTASGSYEQYF. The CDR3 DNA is TGTGCCAGCAGCCATACGGCTAGCGGGAGTTACGAGCAGTACTTC.